The clone carrying this T cell receptor (beta chain) is a singleton in its sample. Its cognate antigen is unknown. 13 Jbeta primers and 60 Vbeta primers were used for the PCR. Profiled with immunoSEQ multiplex PCR; TCRdb holds only in-frame clones, not every one. The sample lists 82,000 or so clones, roughly 72% occurring once. This record belongs to a study of cytomegalovirus exposure and HLA in healthy donors. Regarding the study as a whole: An analysis done earlier found most TCR beta V segments productive about 87% or about 30% of the time. A few chains linked to CMV were shown in vitro to be specific for CMV antigens. Investigators reported approximately 170 TCR beta chains as tied to cytomegalovirus. Association with HLA alleles at 0.05 false discovery rate was found for roughly 17,000 TCR beta sequences in a later analysis.

CDR1 is SEHNR and CDR2 is FQNEAQ in the germline V gene (reference sequence). V was trimmed by 7 bases and J by 3 bases, leaving 9 bases between them. The CDR3 sequence is 12 residues long. This sequence joins TRBV7-9 and TRBJ1-2; perhaps TRBD1 as D (6 bases). This sequence was found in a woman aged 45 to 65 in good health and CMV-seropositive. Sequenced input: PBMCs. CDR3 DNA: TGTGCCAGCAAACAGGGAGACTATGGCTACACCTTC. It translates to CASKQGDYGYTF.